The clone carrying this T cell receptor (beta chain) was observed a few times. Each CDR3 protein gets one entry after TCRdb re-called the 5' RACE reads with MiXCR. The sample consists of 250,000 to 300,000 distinct CDR3 sequences, roughly 18% of them appearing once. The data originate from a study of T-cell memory formation after mild COVID-19. Germline V gives CDR1 KGHSH, CDR2 LQKENI. The V gene lost 3 bases and the J gene lost 1 base, with 9 bases spanning the gap. The CDR3 has 14 residues. This chain uses TRBV18 with TRBJ1-1; D ambiguous. Source material: PBMCs or a T cell subset sorted from them (not recorded which). The clonotype was recovered from a man aged 18 to 30 who had mild COVID-19 (a few samples of this study predate the infection). Cell type and time point are not known. The CDR3 DNA follows: TGTGCCAGCTCACCGAACTTCCCGAACACTGAAGCTTTCTTT. Its translation is CASSPNFPNTEAFF.